Listed below are T cell receptor beta chains from one sample, sequenced in a study of cytomegalovirus exposure and HLA in healthy donors. Measured with immunoSEQ multiplex PCR; TCRdb has only the in-frame clones, and not every one. In the table there are approximately 190,000 clones, approximately 81% of which are singletons. Sequenced sample: PBMCs. All receptors come from a young woman in good health and CMV-seropositive. Both conserved end residues are part of each CDR3. A D gene is named only where the DNA matches it firmly. Not all rows give a size; the values are once, few, many and, for expanded clones, a class.

d_call j_call v_call clone_size cdr3_aa cdr3_nt
NA TRBJ2-1 TRBV6-1 NA CAGGRSEADEQFF TGTGCCGGAGGACGGTCGGAAGCGGATGAGCAGTTCTTC
TRBD1 TRBJ1-1 TRBV4-1 NA CASSRTGGRGTEAFF TGCGCCAGCAGCCGTACAGGGGGCCGAGGGACTGAAGCTTTCTTT
TRBD1 TRBJ2-7 TRBV10-2 NA CASSQLTGVYEQYF TGCGCCAGCAGCCAATTGACAGGGGTCTACGAGCAGTACTTC
NA TRBJ1-2 TRBV5-4 NA CASSLAGGWTF TGTGCCAGCAGCTTGGCGGGGGGGTGGACCTTC
TRBD1 TRBJ1-2 TRBV30 NA CAWGTGGDYGYTF TGTGCCTGGGGGACAGGGGGGGACTATGGCTACACCTTC
TRBD2 TRBJ2-3 TRBV5-1 NA CASSLVWGGSDTQYF TGCGCCAGCAGCTTGGTATGGGGGGGGTCAGATACGCAGTATTTT
TRBD2 TRBJ2-3 TRBV9 NA CASSVATSSGGSTDTQYF TGTGCCAGCAGCGTAGCTACATCCAGCGGGGGTAGCACAGATACGCAGTATTTT
NA TRBJ2-3 TRBV19 NA CATTDPGSTDTQYF TGTGCCACGACCGACCCAGGAAGCACAGATACGCAGTATTTT
TRBD1 TRBJ2-5 TRBV27 NA CASSRRPPGGSETQYF TGTGCCAGCAGTCGCCGCCCCCCAGGGGGCTCTGAGACCCAGTACTTC
TRBD1 TRBJ2-2 TRBV12-5 NA CASGLSWDRGHTGELFF TGTGCTAGTGGTTTGTCATGGGACAGGGGGCACACCGGGGAGCTGTTTTTT
NA TRBJ2-5 TRBV5-4 NA CASSSPYQETQYF TGTGCCAGCAGCTCCCCGTACCAAGAGACCCAGTACTTC
TRBD1 TRBJ2-7 TRBV2 few CASSLAPGQGGEQYF TGTGCCAGCAGTCTGGCCCCGGGACAGGGAGGTGAGCAGTACTTC
TRBD1 TRBJ1-5 TRBV19 NA CASSIGTGGHQPQHF TGTGCCAGTAGTATTGGGACAGGGGGGCATCAGCCCCAGCATTTT
TRBD1 TRBJ1-2 TRBV6-6 NA CASSARDRGGYTF TGTGCCAGCAGTGCCCGGGACAGAGGAGGCTACACCTTC
NA TRBJ2-5 TRBV14 once CASSQVPQGSGETQYF TGTGCCAGCAGCCAAGTCCCCCAGGGGTCAGGAGAGACCCAGTACTTC
TRBD2 TRBJ2-7 TRBV27 NA CASSRDSGGAYEQYF TGTGCCAGCAGTCGCGATAGCGGGGGGGCCTACGAGCAGTACTTC
NA TRBJ1-5 TRBV15 NA CATSRKQGNQPQHF TGTGCCACCAGCAGGAAGCAGGGGAATCAGCCCCAGCATTTT
TRBD2 TRBJ2-1 TRBV7-7 once CASNRGLAGVNEQFF TGTGCCAGCAACCGGGGGCTAGCGGGGGTTAATGAGCAGTTCTTC
TRBD1 TRBJ1-5 TRBV4-2 NA CASSLSSTGSNQPQHF TGTGCCAGCAGCCTCAGCTCGACAGGGAGCAATCAGCCCCAGCATTTT
NA TRBJ1-1 TRBV4-3 NA CASSRQASGGTEAFF TGCGCCAGCAGCCGGCAAGCCTCTGGAGGCACTGAAGCTTTCTTT
TRBD1 TRBJ1-3 TRBV30 NA CAYRQGSGNTIYF TGTGCCTATCGACAGGGGTCTGGAAACACCATATATTTT
NA TRBJ2-5 TRBV5-4 NA CASSLSQQTYQETQYF TGTGCCAGCAGCTTGAGTCAACAAACATATCAAGAGACCCAGTACTTC
TRBD1 TRBJ1-1 TRBV6-1 NA CASKEQGVWTEAFF TGTGCCAGCAAAGAACAGGGGGTGTGGACTGAAGCTTTCTTT
NA TRBJ2-2 TRBV5-1 NA CASSFGIPTALNTGELFF TGCGCCAGCAGCTTTGGGATCCCGACAGCCTTAAACACCGGGGAGCTGTTTTTT
NA TRBJ1-6 TRBV30 NA CAWSVPRQGNSPLHF TGTGCCTGGAGTGTACCCAGGCAGGGGAATTCACCCCTCCACTTT
TRBD1 TRBJ1-6 TRBV2 NA CARRSQGQGSPLHF TGTGCCAGACGATCGCAAGGACAGGGTTCACCCCTCCACTTT
TRBD1 TRBJ2-5 TRBV27 once CASSWDRARETQYF TGTGCCAGCAGTTGGGACAGGGCCCGGGAGACCCAGTACTTC
NA TRBJ1-4 TRBV5-4 NA CASSPSPGGEKLFF TGTGCCAGCAGCCCGAGTCCTGGAGGTGAAAAACTGTTTTTT
TRBD2 TRBJ2-7 TRBV19 NA CASIGEGSYEQYF TGTGCCAGTATTGGGGAGGGCTCCTACGAGCAGTACTTC
TRBD1 TRBJ1-3 TRBV15 NA CATSIGQGVNTIYF TGTGCCACTTCCATAGGTCAGGGGGTAAACACCATATATTTT
NA TRBJ2-5 TRBV7-8 NA CASSLGGQGQETQYF TGTGCCAGCAGCTTAGGCGGGCAGGGGCAAGAGACCCAGTACTTC
NA TRBJ1-1 TRBV19 few CASSIAGGDINTEAFF TGTGCCAGTAGTATTGCGGGGGGGGACATTAACACTGAAGCTTTCTTT
NA TRBJ1-1 TRBV29-1 NA CSVEPQGNTEAFF TGCAGCGTTGAACCACAGGGGAACACTGAAGCTTTCTTT
NA TRBJ2-2 TRBV5-4 NA CASSPPRLPGELFF TGTGCCAGCAGCCCGCCTAGGTTGCCCGGGGAGCTGTTTTTT
TRBD1 TRBJ1-6 TRBV29-1 NA CSVAGTVNSPLHF TGCAGCGTTGCCGGGACAGTCAATTCACCCCTCCACTTT
TRBD1 TRBJ1-2 TRBV5-1 NA CASSFRTGDYGYTF TGCGCCAGCAGCTTCAGGACAGGAGACTATGGCTACACCTTC
NA TRBJ1-1 TRBV10-3 few CAISDTVEAFF TGTGCCATCAGTGACACAGTTGAAGCTTTCTTT
NA TRBJ1-2 TRBV6-5 NA CASSYSGVAGGYTF TGTGCCAGCAGTTACTCCGGGGTAGCGGGTGGCTACACCTTC
TRBD2 TRBJ2-5 TRBV4-3 NA CASSLISTGTSGGVTQETQYF TGCGCCAGCAGCCTAATTAGTACCGGGACTAGCGGGGGAGTTACTCAAGAGACCCAGTACTTC